This T cell receptor beta chain was recorded in a study of early T cells in non-severe SARS-CoV-2 infection. TCRdb reprocessed the 5' RACE reads with MiXCR, giving one entry per CDR3 protein. The sample consists of about 60,000 distinct CDR3 sequences, 13% of them appearing once. This clonotype came up many times. After removal of 3 bases from V and 6 bases from J, the junction contained 4 bases not matched to a gene. CDR1 is DFQATT, CDR2 SNEGSKA, per germline (reference sequence). The CDR3 has 15 residues. The rearrangement joins TRBV20-1 to TRBJ2-2; 13 bases are shared with TRBD2. Sequencing was done on a sample of whole blood. This clonotype originated in an adult who was a healthcare worker with PCR-confirmed SARS-CoV-2 infection or an uninfected control (not recorded which). Written as DNA, the CDR3 is TGCAGTGCTAGGGGGACTAGCGGGGAATCCGGGGAGCTGTTTTTT. Its protein product is CSARGTSGESGELFF.